This section outlines one T cell receptor beta chain sequence together with its context. Its specificity is unknown. The PCR was carried out with 60 Vbeta primers and 13 Jbeta primers. The table came from immunoSEQ multiplex PCR; TCRdb's copy has only in-frame clones and leaves some out. This table holds about 150,000 clones, about 70% found once. The data derive from a study of cytomegalovirus exposure and HLA in healthy donors. Each donor was nominally healthy when sampled (though unrecorded immune exposures were likely). Regarding the study as a whole: A few V segments could not be told apart, such as TRBV6-2 and TRBV6-3, and were left out. Productive rates of about 90% or about 30% were seen for most TCR beta V segments in an earlier analysis. TCR beta sequences reportedly predicted most subjects' HLA-A and HLA-B alleles accurately.

Looked up from germline, CDR1 is SGHTS and CDR2 is YDEGEE. The length of the CDR3 is 12 residues. V dropped 3 bases and J dropped 3 bases, with 7 bases sitting between them. J is TRBJ2-7 and V is TRBV5-8; no firm D call. Sample: PBMCs. This receptor was taken from a man in his thirties or forties in good health and CMV-seropositive. The chain's CDR3 is CASSSRFYEQYF. In DNA form, the CDR3 reads TGTGCCAGCAGCTCGCGTTTCTACGAGCAGTACTTC. Supplemented by reference TRBV5-8 and TRBJ2-7, the full variable domain reads EAGVTQSPTHLIKTRGQQATLRCSPISGHTSVYWYQQALGLGLQFLLWYDEGEERNRGNFPPRFSGRQFPNYSSELNVNALELEDSALYLCASSSRFYEQYFGPGTRLTVT.